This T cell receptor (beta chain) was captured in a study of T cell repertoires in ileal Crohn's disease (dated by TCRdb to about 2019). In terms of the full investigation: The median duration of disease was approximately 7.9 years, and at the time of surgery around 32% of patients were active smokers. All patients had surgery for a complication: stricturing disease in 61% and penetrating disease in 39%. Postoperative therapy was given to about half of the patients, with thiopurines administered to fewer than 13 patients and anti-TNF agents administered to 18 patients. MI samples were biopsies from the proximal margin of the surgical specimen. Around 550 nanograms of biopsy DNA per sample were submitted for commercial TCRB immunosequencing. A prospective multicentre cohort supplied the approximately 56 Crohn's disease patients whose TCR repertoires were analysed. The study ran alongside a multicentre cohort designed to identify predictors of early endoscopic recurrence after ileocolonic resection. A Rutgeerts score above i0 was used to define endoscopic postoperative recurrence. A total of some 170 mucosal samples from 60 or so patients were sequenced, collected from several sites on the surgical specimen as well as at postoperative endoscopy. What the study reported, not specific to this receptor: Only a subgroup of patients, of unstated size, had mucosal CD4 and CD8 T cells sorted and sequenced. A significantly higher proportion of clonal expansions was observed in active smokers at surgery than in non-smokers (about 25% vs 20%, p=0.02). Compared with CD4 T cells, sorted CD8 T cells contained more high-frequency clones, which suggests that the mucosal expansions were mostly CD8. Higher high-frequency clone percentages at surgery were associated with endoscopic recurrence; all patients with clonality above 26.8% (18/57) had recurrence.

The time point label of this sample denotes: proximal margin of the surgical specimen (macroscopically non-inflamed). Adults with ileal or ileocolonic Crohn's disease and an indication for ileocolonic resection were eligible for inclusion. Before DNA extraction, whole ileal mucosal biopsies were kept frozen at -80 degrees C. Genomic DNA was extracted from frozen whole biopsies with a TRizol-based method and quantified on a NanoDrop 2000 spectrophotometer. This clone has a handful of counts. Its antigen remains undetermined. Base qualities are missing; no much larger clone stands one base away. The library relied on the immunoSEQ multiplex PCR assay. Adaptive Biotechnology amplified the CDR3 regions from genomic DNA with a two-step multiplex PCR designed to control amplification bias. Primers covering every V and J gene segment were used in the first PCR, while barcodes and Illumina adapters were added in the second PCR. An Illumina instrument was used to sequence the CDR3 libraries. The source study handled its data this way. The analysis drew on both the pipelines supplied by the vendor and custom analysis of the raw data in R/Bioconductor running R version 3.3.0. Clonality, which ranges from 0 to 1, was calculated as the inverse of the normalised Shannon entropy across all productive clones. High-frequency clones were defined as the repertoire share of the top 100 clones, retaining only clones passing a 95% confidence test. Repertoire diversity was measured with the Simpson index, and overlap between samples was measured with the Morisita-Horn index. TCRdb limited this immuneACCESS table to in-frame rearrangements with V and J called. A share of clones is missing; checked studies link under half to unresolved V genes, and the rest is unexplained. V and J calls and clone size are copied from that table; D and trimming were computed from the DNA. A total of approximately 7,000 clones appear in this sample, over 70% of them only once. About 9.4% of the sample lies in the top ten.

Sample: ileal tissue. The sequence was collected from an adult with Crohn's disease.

The CDR3 here reads CASSEVGTTQFF. Here is the DNA: TGTGCCAGCAGTGAAGTAGGGACTACACAGTTCTTC. The chain links TRBV2 with TRBJ2-1, with 7 bases in between that match TRBD2. Germline trimming: 1 base from V, 13 bases from J; junction bases outside gene matches: 4. Based on the germline V gene, the CDR1 and CDR2 sequences are SNHLY and FYNNEI. From the cysteine up to the phenylalanine, the CDR3 has a length of 12 residues. Just CDR3 DNA is preserved here, 36 bases in frame from base 1.